The 11 T cell receptor beta chains in this list originate from one sample, sequenced in a study of tumor-infiltrating lymphocytes in localized non-small cell lung cancer. Here immunoSEQ multiplex PCR was the method, and the copy in TCRdb shows in-frame clones only, minus some. This sample carries about 16,000 clones, roughly 70% of them seen once, and the ten largest clones take over 8.5%. Sequences were obtained from lung tumor tissue. These receptors were obtained from a human donor with non-small cell lung cancer.

The chain couples TRBV6-5 to TRBJ1-2; unclear D gene. CDR1 and CDR2 from the germline V gene are MNHEY and SVGAGI. This CDR3 spans 14 amino acids. V gave up 5 bases and J gave up 4 bases, with 14 bases separating them. DNA for the CDR3: TGTGCCAGCAGTCCCACGAGCAAGTCCTATGGCTACACCTTC. Protein product: CASSPTSKSYGYTF.

This sequence joins TRBV6-1 and TRBJ1-1; no firm D call. CDR3 size: 13 residues. CDR1 MNHNS and CDR2 SASEGT come from the germline V gene. The V gene lost 8 bases and the J gene lost 0 bases, with 10 bases spanning the gap. The CDR3 here is CASHPAVNTEAFF. DNA of the CDR3: TGTGCCAGCCATCCGGCAGTGAACACTGAAGCTTTCTTT.

V gene TRBV5-1 combines with J gene TRBJ2-7, with 11 bases that match TRBD2. The V and J ends lost 9 bases and 5 bases, in that order; junction bases with no gene match: 25. The CDR3 sequence is 19 residues long. CDR1 and CDR2 from the germline V gene are SGHRS and YFSETQ. The chain's CDR3 is CANSPGTDVRSGGDHEQYF. CDR3 in DNA: TGCGCCAACTCTCCCGGGACAGACGTACGTAGCGGGGGGGACCACGAGCAGTACTTC.

This clone was found once. The rearrangement links TRBV21-1 to TRBJ2-3; the table names TRBD2, a call not compared with the DNA. TRBV21-1 is a listed pseudogene. The CDR3 contains 15 residues. Here the CDR3 reads CASRLSSAYTDTQYF. In nucleotides, the CDR3 is TGTGCCAGCAGGCTGAGTAGCGCCTACACAGATACGCAGTATTTT.

The CDR3: CASSLALSGRNEQFF. CDR3 sequence (DNA): TGTGCCAGCAGCTTAGCGCTGAGTGGGCGTAATGAGCAGTTCTTC. The rearrangement joins TRBV7-2 to TRBJ2-1; D gene uncertain. CDR3 length: 15 residues. V gave up 0 bases and J gave up 7 bases, with 13 bases separating them. The germline gives CDR1 SGHTA, CDR2 FQGNSA.

This clone was counted a single time. The J gene is TRBJ2-2, the V gene TRBV30; 12 bases match TRBD2. CDR3 size: 14 residues. The trim removed 3 bases at V and 6 bases at J, leaving 2 bases unmatched. Germline assignment: CDR1 GTSNPN and CDR2 SVGIG (reference sequence). The CDR3 DNA reads as TGTGCCTGGAGGCTAGCGGGAGGGCCCGGGGAGCTGTTTTTT. Translated: CAWRLAGGPGELFF.

This clone was detected only once. The chain recombines TRBV7-6 with TRBJ2-1; D may be TRBD1 or TRBD2 (5 bases each). The CDR3 covers 13 residues. Looked up from germline, CDR1 is SGHVS and CDR2 is FNYEAQ. Trimming took off 7 bases at V and 7 bases at J, with 14 bases between the two ends. The CDR3 here is CASTPGTPNEQFF. In nucleotides, the CDR3 is TGTGCCAGCACCCCCGGGACCCCGAATGAGCAGTTCTTC.

There are a few counts of this clone. The V and J genes are TRBV4-2 and TRBJ1-1; the match to TRBD1 covers 7 bases. This CDR3 comprises 13 residues. Germline trimming cut 4 bases from V and 3 bases from J; bases unmatched to any gene: 2. The germline gives CDR1 LGHNA, CDR2 YNFKEQ. The CDR3 DNA reads as TGTGCCAGCAGCCGCGACAGGGACACTGAAGCTTTCTTT. This encodes CASSRDRDTEAFF.

The rearrangement uses TRBV30 and TRBJ1-1; possible D gene TRBD1, 6 bases. The germline V gene has CDR1 GTSNPN and CDR2 SVGIG (reference sequence). This CDR3 spans 15 amino acids. Trimming removed 4 bases at V and 1 base at J, with 16 bases between. CDR3 DNA: TGTGCCTGGATCCCTACAACAGGGCCGAACACTGAAGCTTTCTTT. Its translation is CAWIPTTGPNTEAFF.

This chain links TRBV7-2 with TRBJ1-6; D may be TRBD1 (5 bases). This CDR3 is 14 amino acids long. Trimming removed 5 bases at V and 9 bases at J, with 14 bases between. Germline CDR1 and CDR2: SGHTA and FQGNSA. The CDR3 DNA reads TGTGCCAGCAGCCTCCAGGGAATTGGTTCACCCCTCCACTTT. This translates into CASSLQGIGSPLHF.

This clone was seen more than once but under ten times. Here the CDR3 DNA reads TGTGCCAGCAGTTTATGGGCAGGGGGCACGTCCTACGAGCAGTACTTC. Amino acids: CASSLWAGGTSYEQYF. The chain has TRBV28 and TRBJ2-7; TRBD1 agrees at 8 bases. The CDR3 has 16 amino acids. The V gene's germline CDR1 is MDHEN and CDR2 SYDVKM. The J segment lost 1 base and the V segment lost 0 bases, leaving 5 bases of the junction unmatched.